Here is one T cell receptor beta chain with its context. The CDR3 spans 14 residues. CDR1 and CDR2 from the germline V gene are MNHEY and SMNVEV (reference sequence). V lost 1 base and J lost 5, with 9 bases in between. The data were obtained in a study of shared clonotypes between healthy human individuals. Only in-frame clones appear in the TCRdb table, and some are missing; sequencing was by immunoSEQ multiplex PCR. Among under 2,000,000 clones, approximately 95% were seen once, and the ten largest hold less than 1.5%. Naive CD8 cells lacked CD45RO, underwent positive selection for CCR7 and left out terminally differentiated effector memory CD45RA+ cells.

The chain links TRBV27 to TRBJ2-1; TRBD2 is a possible D gene (5 bases). This TCR was sampled from a man aged 18 to 35 in good health. Source material: naive CD8+ T cells sorted from blood. CDR3 residues: CASSLLRRDNEQFF. The DNA for the CDR3 is TGTGCCAGCAGTTTATTGCGGCGGGACAATGAGCAGTTCTTC.